This TCR beta chain was identified during a study of glioma-infiltrating T cells. Study-level points and caveats: Signature shared blood CDR3 motifs were enriched in low-divergence and depleted in high-divergence patients.

Only one count was recorded for this clonotype. Antigen: not known. The CDR3 runs 14 residues. Germline V gene sequence: CDR1 LNHDA, CDR2 SQIVND (reference sequence). Trimming took off 3 bases at V and 0 bases at J, with 8 bases between the two ends. Amplification of TCR alpha and beta CDR3 regions from RNA used iRepertoire nested multiplex PCR. TCRdb processed the multiplex PCR reads anew with MiXCR; each CDR3 protein has one entry. Of 300,000 to 400,000 distinct CDR3 sequences in the sample, about 40% are singletons; the top ten hold around 12%. This receptor was obtained from a human donor with low-grade glioma or glioblastoma, undergoing nonglioma brain surgery, or in good health (not recorded which). The rearrangement uses TRBV19 and TRBJ1-1; D may be TRBD1 (5 bases). What was sequenced was glioma tissue, nonneoplastic brain tissue, or PBMCs (not recorded which). CDR3 nucleotide sequence: TGTGCCAGTAGTATTACAGGTTTGAACACTGAAGCTTTCTTT. It specifies CASSITGLNTEAFF.